This entry lists 4 T cell receptor beta chains sequenced from one sample in a study of T cells after yellow fever vaccination. TCRdb processed the 5' RACE reads anew with MiXCR; each CDR3 protein has one entry. The data contain about 340,000 distinct CDR3 sequences, about 12% of them singletons. The sequences come from CD4+ T cells sorted from PBMCs, collected 15 days after the yellow fever booster vaccination. These receptors came from a man aged 18 to 29 who received the YFV17D yellow fever vaccine.

This clonotype was recorded many times. The rearrangement uses TRBV4-3 and TRBJ2-1, with 13 bases aligning to TRBD2. Trimming cost V 8 bases and J 5 bases; bases outside gene matches: 3. This CDR3 region has 14 residues. Germline V CDR1 and CDR2: LGHNA, YSLEER. DNA for the CDR3: TGCGCCAGCGCCGGACTAGCGGGGGACAATGAGCAGTTCTTC. This translates into CASAGLAGDNEQFF.

This clonotype showed up many times. The V call is TRBV12-3 or TRBV12-4, the J call TRBJ1-2; D is undetermined. The CDR3 consists of 12 residues. Between the trimmed V and J ends, which lost 6 bases and 7 bases, there was a span of 12 bases. The CDR3 DNA follows: TGTGCCAGCAGCCATTTTCCCGGTGGCTACACCTTC. Its protein product is CASSHFPGGYTF.

This chain connects TRBV19 to TRBJ1-2; D is undetermined. The germline CDR1 and CDR2 sequences are LNHDA and SQIVND (reference sequence). CDR3 length: 15 residues. The ends were cut back, 3 bases at V and 4 bases at J, with 15 bases in the middle. CDR3: CASSILGTAGYGYTF. The DNA for the CDR3 is TGTGCCAGTAGTATCCTGGGAACCGCCGGCTATGGCTACACCTTC.

This clonotype has just a few counts. The gene calls are TRBV23-1 and TRBJ2-3; no reliable D call. TRBV23-1 falls under the ORF class, with uncertain function. V was clipped by 4 bases and J by 2 bases, with 13 bases between them. This CDR3 comprises 15 residues. The CDR3 DNA is TGCGCCAGCAGTCTTGGACCGTTGCTCACAGATACGCAGTATTTT. Its protein is CASSLGPLLTDTQYF.